Sequencing of this T cell receptor beta chain was carried out in a study of blood T cell repertoires in COVID-19. Study-wide context: The United States, Italy and Spain supplied acute and convalescent COVID-19 samples. The analysed material was cDNA or gDNA that came from T cells, B-cell-depleted T cells, or PBMCs.

Trimming took off 7 bases at V and 4 bases at J, with 16 bases between the two ends. The CDR3 extends over 14 amino acids. Germline CDR1 and CDR2: MNHEY and SVGAGI. Per the study methods: Cell counts per sample came from amplifying reference gene primers. Sequencing was performed with immunoSEQ multiplex PCR; in TCRdb, only in-frame clones are kept and a portion is missing. The V and J calls and clone size are taken from that table; D and trimming were inferred from the DNA. Of around 70,000 clones listed, about nine tenths were seen once; the top ten hold roughly 10%. The sequenced material came from peripheral blood. The chain recombines TRBV6-5 with TRBJ1-2; a possible D gene is TRBD1 (5 bases). The sequence was obtained from a woman in her late teens or twenties with acute or convalescent COVID-19. The DNA of the CDR3 is TGTGCCAGCAAAGGGCAGGGTATGTCCTATGGCTACACCTTC. This encodes CASKGQGMSYGYTF.